The 22 T cell receptor beta chains given below trace back to one sample, sequenced in a study of blood T cell repertoires in COVID-19. Profiled with immunoSEQ multiplex PCR; TCRdb holds only in-frame clones, not every one. The sample has about 100,000 clones; about 87% are singletons. Sequenced: peripheral blood. These receptors originate from a human donor in a cohort sampled during active COVID-19.

This clone appeared once. The rearrangement links TRBV5-1 to TRBJ2-1; 7 bases match TRBD1. Unmatched junction bases numbered 11, after V lost 5 bases and J lost 6 bases. The CDR3 runs 15 residues. CDR1 SGHRS and CDR2 YFSETQ come from the germline V gene. This CDR3 is CASRRQGASGNEQFF. For the CDR3, the DNA is TGCGCCAGCAGGCGACAGGGTGCCTCGGGCAATGAGCAGTTCTTC.

The chain is built from TRBV5-1 and TRBJ1-2, with 7 bases identical to TRBD1. The V gene end was trimmed by 3 bases and the J gene end by 1 base; junction bases not matched to a gene: 3. The CDR3 runs to 14 residues. Germline CDR1 is SGHRS and CDR2 is YFSETQ. As DNA, the CDR3 is TGCGCCAGCAGCTGGGGGACAGATAACTATGGCTACACCTTC. Its translation: CASSWGTDNYGYTF. Based on the CDR3 plus reference TRBV5-1 and TRBJ1-2, the full variable domain is KAGVTQTPRYLIKTRGQQVTLSCSPISGHRSVSWYQQTPGQGLQFLFEYFSETQRNKGNFPGRFSGRQFSNSRSEMNVSTLELGDSALYLCASSWGTDNYGYTFGSGTRLTVV.

The V gene is TRBV29-1, the J gene TRBJ1-5; TRBD1 might be the D (6 bases). V lost 6 bases and J 0 bases, leaving 9 bases between the germline ends. CDR1 SQVTM and CDR2 ANQGSEA come from the germline V gene. The CDR3 covers 13 residues. CDR3 sequence: CSVQGHSNQPQHF. CDR3 in DNA: TGCAGCGTCCAGGGGCATAGCAATCAGCCCCAGCATTTT.

This sequence joins TRBV5-1 and TRBJ2-3, with 11 nucleotides matching TRBD2. V was pared by 1 base and J by 4 bases, with 2 bases of the junction left unmatched. The CDR3 has 15 amino acids. Germline CDR1 SGHRS, CDR2 YFSETQ. As DNA, the CDR3 is TGCGCCAGCAGCTTGTTAGCGGGAGGGCCAGATACGCAGTATTTT. Protein: CASSLLAGGPDTQYF.

The genes are TRBV9 and TRBJ2-2; 9 bases fit TRBD2. J lost 7 bases, V lost 4 bases, and 14 bases had no gene match. The germline V gene encodes CDR1 SGDLS and CDR2 YYNGEE. This CDR3 has 17 amino acids. The CDR3 here is CASSPGGVAGVLGELFF. CDR3 coding DNA: TGTGCCAGCAGCCCCGGGGGGGTAGCGGGAGTGCTCGGGGAGCTGTTTTTT.

The CDR3 loop reads CSVEGRLLDEQYF. The CDR3 bases are TGCAGCGTTGAGGGCAGATTATTAGACGAGCAGTACTTC. V gene TRBV29-1 combines with J gene TRBJ2-7, with unresolved D. Looked up from germline, CDR1 is SQVTM and CDR2 is ANQGSEA. With 3 bases removed from V and 5 bases from J, the gap between germline ends came to 14 bases. This CDR3 has 13 amino acids.

This chain joins TRBV7-9 and TRBJ1-2, with TRBD1 matching over 8 bases. CDR3 length equals 14 residues. Germline CDR1 reads SEHNR; CDR2 reads FQNEAQ (reference sequence). Unmatched junction bases numbered 3, after V lost 2 bases and J lost 4 bases. As DNA, the CDR3 is TGTGCCAGCAGCTTATCAGGGGGCTTCTATGGCTACACCTTC. Amino acid sequence: CASSLSGGFYGYTF. Full variable domain (rest looked up from reference TRBV7-9 and TRBJ1-2): DTGVSQNPRHKITKRGQNVTFRCDPISEHNRLYWYRQTLGQGPEFLTYFQNEAQLEKSRLLSDRFSAERPKGSFSTLEIQRTEQGDSAMYLCASSLSGGFYGYTFGSGTRLTVV.

CDR3 residues: CASSRTGGADTQYF. The CDR3 coding sequence is TGCGCCAGCAGCAGGACAGGGGGCGCAGATACGCAGTATTTT. The chain employs TRBV5-1 and TRBJ2-3; 11 bases are a match to TRBD1. V was pared by 4 bases and J by 4 bases, with 2 bases of the junction left unmatched. CDR1 is SGHRS and CDR2 is YFSETQ in the germline V gene. This CDR3 is 14 amino acids long.

The CDR3 DNA is TGTGCCAGCAGACCTTCGCGGGACTACCTCTACGAGCAGTACTTC. Translation gives CASRPSRDYLYEQYF. This chain links TRBV6-2 or TRBV6-3 with TRBJ2-7, with 7 bases fitting TRBD2. CDR1 is MNHEY, CDR2 SVGEGT, per germline. This CDR3 has 15 amino acids. V lost 6 bases and J lost 3; bases outside the gene matches: 11.

CDR3 sequence (DNA): TGTGCCAGCAGCCCCATTTTGGGCGGACACAATGAAAAACTGTTTTTT. This translates into CASSPILGGHNEKLFF. The rearrangement uses TRBV11-2 and TRBJ1-4; maybe TRBD1 (5 bases). From germline, CDR1 is SGHAT and CDR2 FQNNGV. Trimming shortened V by 5 bases and J by 5 bases, and 18 bases separated the two germline ends. The CDR3 has 16 amino acids.

The chain uses TRBV3-1 (or the pseudogene TRBV3-2) and TRBJ2-5, with unresolved D. This CDR3 spans 12 amino acids. V gave up 4 bases and J gave up 8 bases, with 11 bases separating them. Looked up from germline, CDR1 is LGHDT and CDR2 is YNNKEL (reference sequence). The CDR3 reads CASSPQTVTQYF. The CDR3 DNA reads as TGTGCCAGCAGCCCCCAAACGGTTACCCAGTACTTC.

This clone has a single count. The chain combines TRBV5-1 with TRBJ2-1; D might be TRBD2 (5 bases). Germline CDR1 SGHRS, CDR2 YFSETQ. V was shortened by 0 bases and J by 6 bases, with 10 bases between the two germline ends. The CDR3 is 14 amino acids. CDR3 sequence reads: CASSLGTGSNEQFF. CDR3 nucleotides: TGCGCCAGCAGCTTGGGTACGGGGTCCAATGAGCAGTTCTTC.

The rearrangement uses TRBV10-1 and TRBJ2-5, with a weak D call TRBD2 (7 bases). Germline V lookup: CDR1 WNHNN, CDR2 SYGVQD (reference sequence). V was cut by 3 bases and J by 4 bases, with 15 bases left in between. CDR3 length: 15 residues. DNA for the CDR3: TGCGCCAGCAGTGACATACGGGGGGCGAGAGAGACCCAGTACTTC. Translated, it gives CASSDIRGARETQYF.

This clone showed up just once. This chain links TRBV10-3 with TRBJ2-1; no clear D. The CDR3 sequence is 13 residues long. Germline-derived CDR1 and CDR2 are ENHRY and SYGVKD. V was shortened by 3 bases and J by 9 bases, with 12 bases between the two germline ends. Here the CDR3 reads CAISDGRWAEQFF. The CDR3 bases are TGTGCCATCAGTGATGGAAGGTGGGCTGAGCAGTTCTTC.

The genes are TRBV2 and TRBJ2-7, with 9 bases matching TRBD2. V lost 4 bases and J lost 5; bases outside the gene matches: 24. From germline, CDR1 is SNHLY and CDR2 FYNNEI. The CDR3 sequence is 20 residues long. As DNA, the CDR3 is TGTGCCAGCAGTGGGGAAGGTGGAAAGGTGGTGATAGCGGGAGTAGACGAGCAGTACTTC. Its protein product is CASSGEGGKVVIAGVDEQYF.

This chain links TRBV15 with TRBJ2-5; no firm D call. The germline V and J ends were trimmed by 0 bases and 6 bases, with 11 bases remaining between them. CDR1 LNHNV and CDR2 YYDKDF come from the germline V gene (reference sequence). The CDR3 contains 14 residues. CDR3 in amino acids: CATSRDEFVKTQYF. CDR3 coding DNA: TGTGCCACCAGCAGAGATGAGTTCGTGAAGACCCAGTACTTC.

V and J are TRBV7-2 and TRBJ1-4, with a weak D call TRBD1 (6 bases). The CDR3 is made up of 15 amino acids. Deletions cut 1 base from V and 3 bases from J, with 9 bases between. Germline assignment: CDR1 SGHTA and CDR2 FQGNSA. The CDR3 spells CASSLVGGANEKLFF. The CDR3 DNA reads TGTGCCAGCAGCTTAGTAGGGGGGGCTAATGAAAAACTGTTTTTT.

The chain has TRBV28 and TRBJ1-5; weak D call: TRBD1 (5 bases). The CDR3 runs 14 residues. Germline CDR1 reads MDHEN; CDR2 reads SYDVKM. V dropped 2 bases and J dropped 3 bases, with 8 bases sitting between them. The CDR3, as DNA: TGTGCCAGCAGTTTAGGAGGGGACAATCAGCCCCAGCATTTT. Protein sequence: CASSLGGDNQPQHF.

This rearrangement joins TRBV6-2 or TRBV6-3 to TRBJ2-7, with TRBD1 matching 7 bases. With V trimmed by 5 bases and J by 3 bases, 7 bases remained unmatched. The CDR3 length is 14 residues. In germline, CDR1 is MNHEY, CDR2 SVGEGT. The CDR3 DNA is TGTGCCAGCAGTCCGGCGACAGGGAACTACGAGCAGTACTTC. It specifies CASSPATGNYEQYF.

The chain employs TRBV7-6 and TRBJ2-1; D may be TRBD1 (6 bases). The germline V and J ends were trimmed by 5 bases and 4 bases, with 18 bases remaining between them. The germline gives CDR1 SGHVS, CDR2 FNYEAQ. The CDR3 spans 16 residues. CDR3 amino acids: CASSPGLGAGYNEQFF. As DNA, the CDR3 is TGTGCCAGCAGCCCCGGTCTGGGGGCCGGGTACAATGAGCAGTTCTTC.

CDR3 in DNA: TGTGCCAGCAGGACAGGGGGCCGCTATGGCTACACCTTC. As protein: CASRTGGRYGYTF. The rearrangement uses TRBV7-2 and TRBJ1-2; 10 positions agree with TRBD1. There are 13 residues in the CDR3. V lost 6 bases, J lost 4 bases, and 2 bases stayed unmatched. In germline, CDR1 is SGHTA, CDR2 FQGNSA. The variable domain in full, with the rest retrieved from reference TRBV7-2 and TRBJ1-2, is GAGVSQSPSNKVTEKGKDVELRCDPISGHTALYWYRQSLGQGLEFLIYFQGNSAPDKSGLPSDRFSAERTGGSVSTLTIQRTQQEDSAVYLCASRTGGRYGYTFGSGTRLTVV.

This rearrangement joins TRBV10-3 to TRBJ1-1; D is perhaps TRBD1 (5 bases). The CDR3 runs to 13 residues. Trimming cost V 1 base and J 11 bases, with 14 bases left between them. Germline CDR1 reads ENHRY; CDR2 reads SYGVKD. As DNA, the CDR3 is TGTGCCATCAGTGAGTTAGGGGAAGGGTTGGCTTTCTTT. Protein product: CAISELGEGLAFF.